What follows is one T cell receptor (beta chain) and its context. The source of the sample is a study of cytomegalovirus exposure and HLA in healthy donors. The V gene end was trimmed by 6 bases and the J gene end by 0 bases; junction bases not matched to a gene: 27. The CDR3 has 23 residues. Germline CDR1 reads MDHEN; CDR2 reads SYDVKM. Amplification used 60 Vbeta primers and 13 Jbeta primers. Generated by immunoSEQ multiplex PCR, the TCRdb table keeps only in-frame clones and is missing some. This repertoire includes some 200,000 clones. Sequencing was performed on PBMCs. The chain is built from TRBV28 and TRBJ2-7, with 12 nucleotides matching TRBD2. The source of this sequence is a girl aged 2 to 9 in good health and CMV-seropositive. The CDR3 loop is CASRPNRDRGPHLAGGPSYEQYF. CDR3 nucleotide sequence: TGTGCCAGCAGACCAAACCGGGACAGGGGCCCCCACCTAGCGGGAGGGCCCTCCTACGAGCAGTACTTC.